What follows are 22 T cell receptor beta chains derived from one specimen sequenced in a study of blood T cells in healthy people across ages. The use of a sample-barcoded 5' primer and a J-beta primer mix characterized a second PCR of roughly 6 to 12 cycles. In TCRdb, the 5' RACE reads were re-called with MiXCR into one record per CDR3 protein. The profile covers approximately 760,000 distinct CDR3 sequences, with roughly 25% appearing a single time and more than 8.5% taken by the ten largest. These data are also associated with another study on T cells of mothers and their children.

The material sequenced was blood. These receptors were collected from a boy between 10 and 17 years old in good health.

V is TRBV3-1 and J is TRBJ2-7; 8 bases are shared with TRBD1. The germline gives CDR1 LGHDT, CDR2 YNNKEL (reference sequence). The CDR3 length is 14 residues. With V trimmed by 4 bases and J by 3 bases, 5 bases remained unmatched. CDR3 DNA sequence: TGTGCCAGCAGCCGACAGGGGTTTCACTACGAGCAGTACTTC. Protein sequence: CASSRQGFHYEQYF.

The gene calls are TRBV20-1 and TRBJ1-1; no reliable D call. Trimming removed 2 bases from V and 3 bases from J, with 10 bases in between. Germline loops: CDR1 DFQATT, CDR2 SNEGSKA (reference sequence). The CDR3 runs to 13 residues. The CDR3 loop is CSARNFGDTEAFF. CDR3 DNA: TGCAGTGCTAGAAATTTCGGGGACACTGAAGCTTTCTTT.

V is TRBV5-1 and J is TRBJ2-1; D gene uncertain. CDR1 SGHRS and CDR2 YFSETQ come from the germline V gene. CDR3 length: 14 residues. The ends were cut back, 1 base at V and 3 bases at J, with 8 bases in the middle. The CDR3 sequence is CASSLFPDYNEQFF. As DNA, the CDR3 is TGCGCCAGCAGCTTGTTCCCCGACTACAATGAGCAGTTCTTC.

This clonotype appeared a few times. The chain links TRBV12-3 or TRBV12-4 to TRBJ2-1; 11 bases agree with TRBD2. CDR3 length: 14 residues. V trimming: 1 base; J trimming: 15 bases; junction bases outside the gene matches: 8. CDR3 bases: TGTGCCAGCAGTTTAGTCCAAACTAGCGGGAGTCCGTTCTTC. Amino acids: CASSLVQTSGSPFF.

CDR3 sequence (DNA): TGTGCCAGCAGCGAGAGCGTTGGGAGCGCGGCCAAAAACATTCAGTACTTC. Translating gives CASSESVGSAAKNIQYF. The chain recombines TRBV28 with TRBJ2-4, with D possibly matching TRBD2 (5 bases). The CDR3 is 17 residues long. Trimming stripped 6 bases from V and 1 base from J, with 19 bases between. Germline loops: CDR1 MDHEN, CDR2 SYDVKM.

This clonotype was counted a few times. The chain is built from TRBV11-2 and TRBJ2-4, with TRBD2 as a possible D gene (6 bases). Trimming took 0 bases from V and 8 from J, leaving 14 bases between them. Germline V gives CDR1 SGHAT, CDR2 FQNNGV. CDR3 size: 15 residues. CDR3 DNA: TGTGCCAGCAGCTTAGATCTAGGAGGGAGTTACATTCAGTACTTC. This gives the protein CASSLDLGGSYIQYF.

A few counts support this clonotype. The chain carries TRBV6-5 and TRBJ1-2; a possible D gene is TRBD1 (5 bases). The V end was cut by 0 bases, the J end by 8 bases, with 10 bases between. Looked up from germline, CDR1 is MNHEY and CDR2 is SVGAGI. This CDR3 comprises 13 residues. CDR3 nucleotides: TGTGCCAGCAGTTACTCTGGGGGGGACGGCTACACCTTC. Translated, it gives CASSYSGGDGYTF.

The chain combines TRBV20-1 with TRBJ2-4; 7 bases align to TRBD1. The junction had 8 bases not matched to a gene; V was cut back by 6 bases and J by 9 bases. Germline V CDR1 and CDR2: DFQATT, SNEGSKA (reference sequence). This CDR3 has 12 amino acids. CDR3 bases: TGCAGTGCAACGACAGGGCAGACCATTCAGTACTTC. It yields the protein CSATTGQTIQYF.

This clonotype occurred a few times. The chain recombines TRBV12-3 or TRBV12-4 with TRBJ2-1; weak D call: TRBD2 (5 bases). The V gene lost 5 bases and the J gene lost 9 bases, with 11 bases spanning the gap. This CDR3 is 12 amino acids long. CDR3 DNA sequence: TGTGCCAGCAGTAGACCCCGGGGTGAGCAGTTCTTC. Residues: CASSRPRGEQFF.

The V and J genes are TRBV6-5 and TRBJ2-6, with D possibly matching TRBD1 (5 bases). Trimming cost V 2 bases and J 3 bases, with 14 bases left between them. The CDR3 loop spans 17 amino acids. Germline lookup yields CDR1 MNHEY and CDR2 SVGAGI. The CDR3 region has the DNA TGTGCCAGCAGTTACCTCAGGGTTCTGGATGGGGCCAACGTCCTGACTTTC. The encoded protein is CASSYLRVLDGANVLTF.

Of note for this clonotype: A much larger clone differs by one base, so this may be a read error. The rearrangement joins TRBV4-3 to TRBJ1-2, with TRBD1 identical over 8 bases. Germline assignment: CDR1 LGHNA and CDR2 YSLEER. The CDR3 length is 15 residues. Losses at the gene ends were 3 bases for V and 8 bases for J; bases not matched to a gene: 11. In nucleotides, the CDR3 is TGCGCCAGCAGCCAGGACGGGACAGGTTTTGGCGGCTACACCTTC. It encodes CASSQDGTGFGGYTF.

This clonotype appeared a few times. V is TRBV13 and J is TRBJ2-7; perhaps TRBD1 as D (6 bases). Trimming removed 0 bases at V and 7 bases at J, with 10 bases between. The CDR3 spans 13 residues. The germline V gene encodes CDR1 PRHDT and CDR2 FYEKMQ (reference sequence). Here the CDR3 reads CASSLGGAAEQYF. CDR3 in DNA: TGTGCCAGCAGCTTAGGGGGGGCGGCTGAGCAGTACTTC.

The chain links TRBV4-3 to TRBJ1-3, with D perhaps TRBD1 (5 bases). Germline values: CDR1 LGHNA, CDR2 YSLEER. The length of the CDR3 is 16 residues. The V gene lost 0 bases and the J gene lost 0 bases, with 9 bases spanning the gap. CDR3 DNA: TGCGCCAGCAGCCAAGACTCGACAGACTCTGGAAACACCATATATTTT. This encodes CASSQDSTDSGNTIYF.

This clonotype was picked up one time. This chain links TRBV10-2 with TRBJ2-5, with 8 bases fitting TRBD1. Germline-derived CDR1 and CDR2 are WSHSY and SAAADI. With V trimmed by 6 bases and J by 7 bases, 7 bases remained unmatched. CDR3 length: 13 residues. The CDR3 spells CASRRQGIGTQYF. For the CDR3, the DNA is TGCGCCAGCAGAAGACAGGGGATCGGGACCCAGTACTTC.

This clonotype was observed a few times. The chain has TRBV9 and TRBJ1-3; possibly TRBD1 for D (6 bases). The length of the CDR3 is 14 residues. CDR1 and CDR2 (germline): SGDLS, YYNGEE. V was pared by 0 bases and J by 4 bases, with 8 bases between. The DNA of the CDR3 is TGTGCCAGCAGCGTAGTTGGGGGCGGAAACACCATATATTTT. This gives the protein CASSVVGGGNTIYF.

Of note for this clonotype: As the CDR3 is not closed by the conserved phenylalanine or tryptophan, this likely results from a read error. No DNA is shown, since the ends of the CDR3 on it are uncertain; the CDR3 is the one TCRdb lists. The CDR3 sequence is CASSGWTSGYNERFL. The chain links TRBV6-5 to TRBJ2-5; TRBD2, the table's D call, was not compared with the DNA. Termini included, the CDR3 measures 15 amino acids. Germline CDR1 MNHEY, CDR2 SVGAGI.

This clonotype was picked up a small number of times. The CDR3 carries no conserved terminal phenylalanine or tryptophan, so it likely arises from a read error. This chain links TRBV5-1 with TRBJ2-3; possibly TRBD1 for D (6 bases). Germline lookup yields CDR1 SGHRS and CDR2 YFSETQ. Deletions cut 8 bases from V and 3 bases from J, with 7 bases between. The CDR3 extends over 11 amino acids. The CDR3 sequence: CARRGTDTQYL. The CDR3, as DNA: TGCGCCAGGAGGGGGACAGATACGCAGTATCTT.

The chain carries TRBV25-1 and TRBJ2-2; D is uncertain. With 3 bases removed from V and 2 bases from J, the gap between germline ends came to 7 bases. The CDR3 sequence is 14 residues long. From germline, CDR1 is MGHDK and CDR2 SYGVNS. CDR3 region: CASSDGPNTGELFF. CDR3 nucleotides: TGTGCCAGCAGTGATGGACCAAACACCGGGGAGCTGTTTTTT.

This clonotype was observed a few times. V and J are TRBV7-2 and TRBJ2-5, with D uncertain. The end of the DNA fits TRBJ2-1 better, so the J call may be wrong. Looked up from germline, CDR1 is SGHTA and CDR2 is FQGNSA. The CDR3 has 15 residues. CDR3 coding DNA: TGTGCCAGCAGCTTAGTGGGGTCAAACTACAATGAGCAGTTCTTC. This translates into CASSLVGSNYNEQFF.

The chain is built from TRBV4-3 and TRBJ2-2, with D uncertain. V lost 0 bases and J lost 3, with 8 bases in between. Germline V gene lookup returns CDR1 LGHNA and CDR2 YSLEER. The CDR3 consists of 15 residues. CDR3 nucleotide sequence: TGCGCCAGCAGCCAAGAGGTGGGGTACACCGGGGAGCTGTTTTTT. Translating gives CASSQEVGYTGELFF.

The V call is TRBV20-1, the J call TRBJ2-3; 7 positions agree with TRBD2. CDR1 is DFQATT, CDR2 SNEGSKA, per germline (reference sequence). V was pared by 1 base and J by 1 base, with 5 bases of the junction left unmatched. This CDR3 region has 15 residues. CDR3 amino acids: CSARVKGGGTDTQYF. Here the CDR3 DNA reads TGCAGTGCTAGAGTGAAGGGAGGGGGCACAGATACGCAGTATTTT.

There are a few counts of this clonotype. The CDR3 sequence: CASSKVVFGSYEQYF. The CDR3, as DNA: TGTGCCAGCAGTAAGGTGGTGTTCGGCTCCTACGAGCAGTACTTC. This rearrangement joins TRBV6-2 or TRBV6-3 to TRBJ2-7; D uncertain. V was cut by 5 bases and J by 0 bases, with 14 bases left in between. CDR3 length: 15 residues. Germline-derived CDR1 and CDR2 are MNHEY and SVGEGT.